Presented here are 30 T cell receptor beta chains from one specimen sequenced in a study of cytomegalovirus exposure and HLA in healthy donors. PCR amplification relied on 60 Vbeta primers (plus 13 Jbeta primers). Sequenced by immunoSEQ multiplex PCR; TCRdb stores in-frame clones only, minus some. This repertoire comprises approximately 37,000 clones; its ten largest clones make up approximately 10%. Sequenced sample: PBMCs. The origin of the receptors is a man aged 35 to 55 in good health and CMV-seropositive.

The chain couples TRBV7-9 to TRBJ1-1, with D hard to call. Trimming took off 6 bases at V and 1 base at J, with 9 bases between the two ends. Germline CDR1 and CDR2: SEHNR and FQNEAQ (reference sequence). The CDR3 covers 13 residues. This CDR3 is CASRGSPNTEAFF. CDR3 nucleotide sequence: TGTGCCAGCAGAGGGAGCCCGAACACTGAAGCTTTCTTT.

The chain employs TRBV9 and TRBJ2-5; 8 nucleotides line up with TRBD2. Germline trimming cut 1 base from V and 5 bases from J; bases unmatched to any gene: 7. This CDR3 has 15 residues. Germline V gene sequence: CDR1 SGDLS, CDR2 YYNGEE. The CDR3 nucleotides read TGTGCCAGCAGCGTATCAGCGGGAGTGCGGGAGACCCAGTACTTC. Amino acid sequence: CASSVSAGVRETQYF.

The chain couples TRBV7-9 to TRBJ1-4, with 7 positions matching TRBD1. With V trimmed by 5 bases and J by 8 bases, 5 bases remained unmatched. Germline V lookup: CDR1 SEHNR, CDR2 FQNEAQ (reference sequence). CDR3 length equals 13 residues. As DNA, the CDR3 is TGTGCCAGCAGCCGACAGGGAGAAGAAAAACTGTTTTTT. It translates to CASSRQGEEKLFF.

The genes are TRBV7-2 and TRBJ1-4; D perhaps matches TRBD1 (5 bases). The CDR3 extends over 14 amino acids. The V end lost 3 bases, the J end lost 4 bases, and 9 bases lay between the germline ends. CDR1 is SGHTA, CDR2 FQGNSA, per germline. CDR3 residues: CASSFGGGNEKLFF. As DNA, the CDR3 is TGTGCCAGCAGCTTCGGGGGGGGTAATGAAAAACTGTTTTTT.

This chain uses TRBV7-9 with TRBJ2-1, with 10 bases fitting TRBD2. Germline values: CDR1 SEHNR, CDR2 FQNEAQ (reference sequence). Unmatched junction bases numbered 3, after V lost 6 bases and J lost 4 bases. The CDR3 extends over 14 amino acids. CDR3 DNA: TGTGCCAGCAGTGGACTAGCGGATTACAATGAGCAGTTCTTC. It is translated as CASSGLADYNEQFF.

This rearrangement joins TRBV7-9 to TRBJ2-6; TRBD2 is a possible D gene (6 bases). The CDR3 contains 15 residues. Germline loops: CDR1 SEHNR, CDR2 FQNEAQ (reference sequence). V lost 1 base and J lost 4, with 8 bases in between. CDR3 amino acids: CASSLEGGGANVLTF. The CDR3 DNA reads as TGTGCCAGCAGCTTAGAGGGAGGCGGGGCCAACGTCCTGACTTTC.

This sequence joins TRBV10-3 and TRBJ2-5, with a weak D call TRBD2 (6 bases). The J call could be wrong; TRBJ2-7 is a better fit for the DNA end. There are 16 residues in the CDR3. In germline, CDR1 is ENHRY, CDR2 SYGVKD. CDR3 sequence reads: CAAGGKDGIFSYEQYF. DNA of the CDR3: TGTGCCGCCGGGGGAAAGGACGGAATCTTCTCCTACGAGCAGTACTTC.

V usage is TRBV5-1 and J usage is TRBJ2-5; D is undetermined. This CDR3 has 12 residues. Between the trimmed V and J ends, which lost 5 bases and 4 bases, there was a span of 9 bases. Germline V lookup: CDR1 SGHRS, CDR2 YFSETQ. CDR3 amino acids: CASRESPETQYF. The DNA for the CDR3 is TGCGCCAGCAGGGAGAGCCCAGAGACCCAGTACTTC.

The rearrangement uses TRBV28 and TRBJ1-4; D is uncertain. CDR1 is MDHEN and CDR2 is SYDVKM in the germline V gene. V was clipped by 6 bases and J by 4 bases, with 9 bases between them. The CDR3 sequence is 13 residues long. The CDR3 coding sequence is TGTGCCAGCAGCAGTATTCGTAATGAAAAACTGTTTTTT. This gives the protein CASSSIRNEKLFF. Based on the CDR3 plus reference TRBV28 and TRBJ1-4, the full variable domain is DVKVTQSSRYLVKRTGEKVFLECVQDMDHENMFWYRQDPGLGLRLIYFSYDVKMKEKGDIPEGYSVSREKKERFSLILESASTNQTSMYLCASSSIRNEKLFFGSGTQLSVL.

This chain joins TRBV4-2 and TRBJ2-7, with 12 bases matching TRBD2. The CDR3 totals 16 residues. Looked up from germline, CDR1 is LGHNA and CDR2 is YNFKEQ. Losses at the gene ends were 0 bases for V and 3 bases for J; bases not matched to a gene: 3. CDR3 bases: TGTGCCAGCAGCCAAGATCGGACTAGCGGGAACTACGAGCAGTACTTC. Translating it yields CASSQDRTSGNYEQYF.

CDR3 nucleotides: TGCGCCAGCAGCCAAGAAACTAGCGGGAGTTCAGATACGCAGTATTTT. It translates to CASSQETSGSSDTQYF. The chain employs TRBV4-1 and TRBJ2-3, with 11 bases lining up with TRBD2. CDR1 is MGHRA, CDR2 YSYEKL, per germline. J lost 4 bases, V lost 0 bases, and 3 bases had no gene match. This CDR3 region has 16 residues.

The rearrangement links TRBV5-6 to TRBJ2-6; 8 nucleotides match TRBD1. Germline CDR1 reads SGHDT; CDR2 reads YYEEEE. Trimming removed 0 bases from V and 1 base from J; junction bases left unmatched: 3. The CDR3 length is 17 residues. For the CDR3, the DNA is TGTGCCAGCAGCTTGGTCGACAGGGGTTCTGGGGCCAACGTCCTGACTTTC. Translating gives CASSLVDRGSGANVLTF. The variable domain in full, completed from reference TRBV5-6 and TRBJ2-6, reads DAGVTQSPTHLIKTRGQQVTLRCSPKSGHDTVSWYQQALGQGPQFIFQYYEEEERQRGNFPDRFSGHQFPNYSSELNVNALLLGDSALYLCASSLVDRGSGANVLTFGAGSRLTVL.

J is TRBJ1-1 and V is TRBV10-3; TRBD1 matches 7 bases. Germline values: CDR1 ENHRY, CDR2 SYGVKD. V lost 4 bases and J lost 11; bases outside the gene matches: 13. The CDR3 has 14 residues. The DNA for the CDR3 is TGTGCCATCAGTGTTACAGGGGAGACATCGGATGCTTTCTTT. Encoded protein: CAISVTGETSDAFF.

The chain carries TRBV7-2 and TRBJ2-1, with 8 nucleotides matching TRBD1. With 2 bases clipped from V and 4 bases from J, the junction kept 4 bases outside the gene matches. Per the germline V gene, CDR1 is SGHTA and CDR2 is FQGNSA. This CDR3 is built from 15 residues. CDR3 sequence reads: CASSLRQGAYNEQFF. The DNA for the CDR3 is TGTGCCAGCAGCTTAAGGCAGGGGGCGTACAATGAGCAGTTCTTC.

The CDR3 region has the DNA TGTGCCTGGAGTGGCCTCGGGGGGTCCTACAATGAGCAGTTCTTC. This translates into CAWSGLGGSYNEQFF. The chain joins TRBV30 to TRBJ2-1, with 7 bases fitting TRBD2. Trimming at V came to 1 base and at J to 1 base, leaving 4 bases not matched to a gene. This CDR3 contains 15 residues. The germline V gene has CDR1 GTSNPN and CDR2 SVGIG (reference sequence).

This chain connects TRBV7-2 to TRBJ2-2, with 9 bases identical to TRBD2. The V gene's germline CDR1 is SGHTA and CDR2 FQGNSA. The CDR3 spans 15 residues. V lost 5 bases, J lost 3 bases, and 4 bases stayed unmatched. The CDR3 coding sequence is TGTGCCAGCAGCCGGACTAGCGTAGACACCGGGGAGCTGTTTTTT. It codes for CASSRTSVDTGELFF.

The chain carries TRBV5-6 and TRBJ1-1, with 9 bases lining up with TRBD1. CDR1 is SGHDT, CDR2 YYEEEE, per germline. V lost 4 bases and J lost 1; bases outside the gene matches: 8. The CDR3 runs to 16 residues. The CDR3 loop reads CASSPSTGGTNTEAFF. CDR3 coding DNA: TGTGCCAGCAGCCCGTCGACAGGGGGGACGAACACTGAAGCTTTCTTT.

The V call is TRBV28, the J call TRBJ2-7, with a weak D call TRBD1 (5 bases). The CDR3 runs 14 residues. The V end was cut by 6 bases, the J end by 4 bases, with 16 bases between. Germline CDR1 MDHEN, CDR2 SYDVKM. CDR3 sequence reads: CASSFPTVPYEQYF. CDR3 in DNA: TGTGCCAGCAGCTTCCCGACAGTGCCTTACGAGCAGTACTTC. Looking up the rest from reference TRBV28 and TRBJ2-7 gives the full variable domain: DVKVTQSSRYLVKRTGEKVFLECVQDMDHENMFWYRQDPGLGLRLIYFSYDVKMKEKGDIPEGYSVSREKKERFSLILESASTNQTSMYLCASSFPTVPYEQYFGPGTRLTVT.

This chain joins TRBV19 and TRBJ1-5; D might be TRBD1 (5 bases). The CDR3 consists of 16 residues. Germline V gene sequence: CDR1 LNHDA, CDR2 SQIVND (reference sequence). Trimming cost V 1 base and J 3 bases, with 13 bases left between them. CDR3 sequence reads: CASSIGSGGFNQPQHF. The CDR3 bases are TGTGCCAGTAGTATAGGGTCGGGGGGATTCAATCAGCCCCAGCATTTT.

V gene TRBV9 combines with J gene TRBJ2-1; 7 positions match TRBD2. CDR1 is SGDLS and CDR2 is YYNGEE in the germline V gene. V gave up 1 base and J gave up 9 bases; unmatched junction bases: 4. The CDR3 contains 13 residues. The CDR3 spells CASSVLAVSEQFF. DNA of the CDR3: TGTGCCAGCAGCGTACTAGCGGTGAGTGAGCAGTTCTTC.

The genes are TRBV19 and TRBJ2-7; 7 nucleotides match TRBD1. Germline CDR1 is LNHDA and CDR2 is SQIVND (reference sequence). This CDR3 is 13 amino acids long. Losses at the gene ends were 3 bases for V and 4 bases for J; bases not matched to a gene: 3. The CDR3 sequence: CASSIGDSYEQYF. The CDR3 DNA follows: TGTGCCAGTAGTATTGGGGACAGTTACGAGCAGTACTTC.

This sequence joins TRBV28 and TRBJ1-3; TRBD1 is a possible D gene (5 bases). The CDR3 has 15 amino acids. The germline CDR1 and CDR2 sequences are MDHEN and SYDVKM. Trimming pared 6 bases from V and 3 bases from J, leaving 15 bases between. The CDR3: CASSTPIGGGNTIYF. CDR3 nucleotides: TGTGCCAGCAGCACTCCCATCGGGGGTGGAAACACCATATATTTT.

This chain joins TRBV11-3 and TRBJ2-3; TRBD2 matches 8 bases. The CDR3 sequence is 15 residues long. V lost 5 bases and J lost 2; bases outside the gene matches: 6. Germline V CDR1 and CDR2: SGHNT, YENEEA. CDR3 protein: CASSPAGLDTDTQYF. In DNA form, the CDR3 reads TGTGCCAGCAGCCCCGCGGGACTAGACACAGATACGCAGTATTTT. Full variable domain (remainder filled in from reference TRBV11-3 and TRBJ2-3): EAGVVQSPRYKIIEKKQPVAFWCNPISGHNTLYWYLQNLGQGPELLIRYENEEAVDDSQLPKDRFSAERLKGVDSTLKIQPAELGDSAVYLCASSPAGLDTDTQYFGPGTRLTVL.

CDR3 residues: CASGSSTTSGSDNEQFF. CDR3 nucleotide sequence: TGTGCTAGTGGTTCCTCTACGACTAGCGGGAGTGATAATGAGCAGTTCTTC. V is TRBV12-5 and J is TRBJ2-1; 12 bases agree with TRBD2. The CDR3 extends over 17 amino acids. After removal of 4 bases from V and 7 bases from J, the junction contained 11 bases not matched to a gene. CDR1 and CDR2 (germline): LGHNT, FRNRAP.

V and J are TRBV18 and TRBJ2-5; 7 nucleotides match TRBD1. CDR3 length: 14 amino acids. V shed 2 bases, J shed 5 bases, and the junction held 5 bases outside the gene matches. Germline V lookup: CDR1 KGHSH, CDR2 LQKENI. CDR3 residues: CASSPRTGRETQYF. CDR3 coding DNA: TGTGCCAGCTCACCAAGGACAGGACGTGAGACCCAGTACTTC.

The rearrangement uses TRBV18 and TRBJ1-1; D not certain. CDR1 is KGHSH, CDR2 LQKENI, per germline. V shed 3 bases and J shed 6 bases, with 14 bases lying between them. The CDR3 has 14 amino acids. The CDR3 nucleotides are TGTGCCAGCTCACCTCCTAATCGGGAGCCTGAAGCTTTCTTT. This encodes CASSPPNREPEAFF. Based on the CDR3 plus reference TRBV18 and TRBJ1-1, the full variable domain is NAGVMQNPRHLVRRRGQEARLRCSPMKGHSHVYWYRQLPEEGLKFMVYLQKENIIDESGMPKERFSAEFPKEGPSILRIQQVVRGDSAAYFCASSPPNREPEAFFGQGTRLTVV.

This chain joins TRBV19 and TRBJ1-1, with D unresolved. Trimming left V 3 bases short and J 1 base short, with 6 bases between. The V gene's germline CDR1 is LNHDA and CDR2 SQIVND (reference sequence). This CDR3 has 13 amino acids. The CDR3 protein is CASSIRQNTEAFF. Here the CDR3 DNA reads TGTGCCAGTAGTATTAGACAGAACACTGAAGCTTTCTTT. The variable domain in full, with the rest retrieved from reference TRBV19 and TRBJ1-1, is DGGITQSPKYLFRKEGQNVTLSCEQNLNHDAMYWYRQDPGQGLRLIYYSQIVNDFQKGDIAEGYSVSREKKESFPLTVTSAQKNPTAFYLCASSIRQNTEAFFGQGTRLTVV.

The J gene is TRBJ1-1, the V gene TRBV9; tentatively, D is TRBD1 (5 bases). V dropped 2 bases and J dropped 1 base, with 12 bases sitting between them. The CDR3 runs 15 residues. The germline CDR1 and CDR2 sequences are SGDLS and YYNGEE. The CDR3 spells CASSVEGRGNTEAFF. The CDR3 bases are TGTGCCAGCAGCGTCGAGGGGCGGGGGAACACTGAAGCTTTCTTT.

This chain connects TRBV27 to TRBJ1-1; 7 bases align to TRBD1. The CDR3 consists of 15 residues. V was clipped by 5 bases and J by 0 bases; unmatched bases: 6. Germline CDR1 reads MNHEY; CDR2 reads SMNVEV (reference sequence). In DNA form, the CDR3 reads TGTGCCAGCAGTCTCACCGGGACAGTGAACACTGAAGCTTTCTTT. Translating it yields CASSLTGTVNTEAFF.

The chain employs TRBV7-9 and TRBJ2-3; TRBD2 is a possible D gene (7 bases). Germline loops: CDR1 SEHNR, CDR2 FQNEAQ (reference sequence). Trimming removed 5 bases from V and 5 bases from J, with 11 bases in between. This CDR3 is 13 amino acids long. The CDR3 region has the DNA TGTGCCAGCAGCCAAGGGGGGGGAGATACGCAGTATTTT. It translates to CASSQGGGDTQYF.